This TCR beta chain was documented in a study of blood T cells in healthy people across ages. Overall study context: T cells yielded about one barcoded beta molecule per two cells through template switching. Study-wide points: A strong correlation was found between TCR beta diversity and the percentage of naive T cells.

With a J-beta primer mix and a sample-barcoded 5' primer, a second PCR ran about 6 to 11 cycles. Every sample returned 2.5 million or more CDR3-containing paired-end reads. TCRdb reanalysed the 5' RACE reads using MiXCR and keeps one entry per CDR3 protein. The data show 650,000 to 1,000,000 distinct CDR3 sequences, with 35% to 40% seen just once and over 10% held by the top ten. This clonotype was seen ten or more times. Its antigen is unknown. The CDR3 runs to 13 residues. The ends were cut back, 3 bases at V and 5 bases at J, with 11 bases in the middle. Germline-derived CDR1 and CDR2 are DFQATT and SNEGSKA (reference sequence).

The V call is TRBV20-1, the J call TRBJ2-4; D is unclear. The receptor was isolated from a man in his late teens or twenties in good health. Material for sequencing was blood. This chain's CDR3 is CSASFTDQNIQYF. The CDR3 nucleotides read TGCAGTGCTAGCTTCACGGACCAAAACATTCAGTACTTC.